This T cell receptor (beta chain) was recovered during a study of vaccination and CD4 T cells after COVID-19. Study-wide context: Nasal swab PCR had detected SARS-CoV-2 in convalescent patients, several mild and one severe. Samples taken post-COVID came a median around 3.5 months after diagnosis, ranging from 35 to 161.

Cultured CD4+ T-cell DNA underwent Oncomine TCR Beta short-read sequencing. From the PCR reads, TCRdb called clonotypes with MiXCR, one entry per CDR3 protein. The table shows roughly 16,000 distinct CDR3 sequences, with 52% occurring only once. Sample treatment: roughly ten-day PBMC culture with coronavirus spike peptide pools or control peptides (ViraFEST assay). The CDR3 covers 14 residues. V shed 4 bases and J shed 0 bases, with 9 bases lying between them. Germline V gene data show CDR1 as MGHDK and CDR2 as SYGVNS. This clonotype was recorded a few times. The target antigen is unknown. Sequencing was performed on CD4+ T cells from blood, cultured in vitro, taken before SARS-CoV-2 vaccination. This chain connects TRBV25-1 to TRBJ2-5; D gene uncertain. The sequence was collected from a human donor who had recovered from COVID-19. The CDR3 region is CASSAPRNQETQYF. CDR3 nucleotide sequence: TGTGCCAGCAGTGCTCCGCGGAACCAAGAGACCCAGTACTTC.